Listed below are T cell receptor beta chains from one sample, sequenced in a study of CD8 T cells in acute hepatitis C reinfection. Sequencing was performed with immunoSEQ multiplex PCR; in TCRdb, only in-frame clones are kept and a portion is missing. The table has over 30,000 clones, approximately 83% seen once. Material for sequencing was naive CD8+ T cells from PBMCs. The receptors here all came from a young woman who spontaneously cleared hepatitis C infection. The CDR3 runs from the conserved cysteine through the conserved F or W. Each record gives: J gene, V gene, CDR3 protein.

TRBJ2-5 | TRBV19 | CASSIGTEDPETQYF
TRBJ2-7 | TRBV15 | CATSQNTYYEQYF
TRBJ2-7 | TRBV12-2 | CASRSYGLAGSYEQYF
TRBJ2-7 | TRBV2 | CASQGYEQYF
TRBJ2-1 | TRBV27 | CASRTGGLSYNEQFF
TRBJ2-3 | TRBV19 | CASSIVAGAFPDTQYF
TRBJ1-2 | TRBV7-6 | CASSSPGGDRTNYGYTF
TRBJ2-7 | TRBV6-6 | CASSYSRTSSSNEQYF
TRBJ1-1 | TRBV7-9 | CASSQDPFEAFF
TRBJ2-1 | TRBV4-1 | CASSRGTSGIPRGDEQFF
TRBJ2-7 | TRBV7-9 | CASSFSRQGSYEQYF
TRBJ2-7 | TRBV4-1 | CASSLAPWAYEQYF
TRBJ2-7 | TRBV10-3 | CAIRTLIGSEQYF
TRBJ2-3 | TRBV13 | CASSFFGPATDTQYF
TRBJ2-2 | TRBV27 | CASSETGNANTGELFF
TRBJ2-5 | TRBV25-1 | CASSDPGTSVVETQYF
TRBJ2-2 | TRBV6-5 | CATHRVESSGELFF
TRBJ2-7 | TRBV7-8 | CASSLALLAGGSKFRDEQYF
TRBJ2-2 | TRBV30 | CAWSDNPDGNTGELFF
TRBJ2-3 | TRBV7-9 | CASSSPGVTDTQYF
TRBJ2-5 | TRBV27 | CASSLSGRAGETQYF
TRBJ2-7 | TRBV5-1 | CASSWRGLAESEQYF
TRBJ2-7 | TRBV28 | CASIPTGDFDEQYF
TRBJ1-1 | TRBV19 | CASSTQNTEAFF
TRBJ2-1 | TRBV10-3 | CAISEFSATSSYNEQFF
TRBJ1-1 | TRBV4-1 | CASSFDRDTEAFF
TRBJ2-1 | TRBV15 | CATSRDGHNEQFF
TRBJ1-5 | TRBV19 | CASMSESNQPQHF
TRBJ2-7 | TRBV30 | CAWSVGTGGSYEQYF
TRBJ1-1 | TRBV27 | CASSSGLNTEAFF
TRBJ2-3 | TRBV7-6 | CASSYLAGEYSDTQYF
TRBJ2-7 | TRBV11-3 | CASSPPRAGVGEQYF
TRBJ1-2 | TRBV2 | CASTAGGVPNYGYTF
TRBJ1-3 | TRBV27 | CASSFRGAGNTIYF
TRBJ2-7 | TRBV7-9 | CASIQSGTSGIYEQYF
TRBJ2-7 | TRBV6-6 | CASSPQDGYEQYF